The clone carrying this T cell receptor beta chain was observed a few times. Per germline, CDR1 KGHSH and CDR2 LQKENI. V shed 5 bases, J shed 0 bases, and the junction held 14 bases outside the gene matches. This CDR3 is 20 amino acids long. This record belongs to a study of blood T cell repertoires in COVID-19. Authors' processing steps: Researchers report that nucleated cell counts were estimated from reference gene primer amplification. Only in-frame clones appear in the TCRdb table, and some are missing; sequencing was by immunoSEQ multiplex PCR. V, J and clone size derive from that table, while D and trimming were established from the DNA sequence. This table has about 150,000 clones, around nine tenths appearing once.

The receptor was isolated from a woman aged 70-85 years with acute or convalescent COVID-19. This chain joins TRBV18 and TRBJ2-1, with TRBD2 matching 12 bases. The specimen was peripheral blood. Here the CDR3 reads CASSKLAGGPLSGSYNEQFF. The CDR3 DNA reads TGTGCCAGCTCAAAACTAGCGGGGGGCCCACTTTCGGGCTCCTACAATGAGCAGTTCTTC.